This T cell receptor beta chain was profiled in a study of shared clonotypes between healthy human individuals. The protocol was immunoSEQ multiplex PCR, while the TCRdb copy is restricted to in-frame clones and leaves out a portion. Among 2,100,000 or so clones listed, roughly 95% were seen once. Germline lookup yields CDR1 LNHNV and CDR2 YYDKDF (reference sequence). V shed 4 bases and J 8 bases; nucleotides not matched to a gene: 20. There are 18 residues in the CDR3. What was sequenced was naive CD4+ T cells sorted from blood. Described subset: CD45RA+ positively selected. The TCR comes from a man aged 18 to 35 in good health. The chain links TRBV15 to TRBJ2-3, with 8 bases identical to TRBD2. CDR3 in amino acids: CATSTGPVVAGPSGTQYF. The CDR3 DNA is TGTGCCACCAGCACAGGGCCCGTGGTAGCGGGGCCCTCTGGTACGCAGTATTTT.